Detailed here is one T cell receptor (beta chain). The antigen is undetermined. As the template, RNA transcripts were used to amplify TCR beta CDR3 regions. First-round RT-PCR relied on HTBI primers, and a second-round multiplex PCR came next. TCRdb re-derived calls from the multiplex PCR reads in MiXCR, one entry per CDR3 protein. The repertoire has about 740,000 distinct CDR3 sequences, around 40% of them found once; the top ten carry 44%. It was from roughly 9.3 ml of fresh peripheral blood that the PBMCs came. The data originate from a study of Graves' ophthalmopathy and Graves' hyperthyroidism. General study points: A classifier, a 13-signature model, separated ophthalmopathy from stable hyperthyroidism with around 88% sensitivity and approximately 80% specificity.

The CDR3 length is 15 residues. Trimming stripped 5 bases from V and 0 bases from J, with 14 bases between. Germline values: CDR1 SEHNR, CDR2 FQNEAQ (reference sequence). This chain connects TRBV7-9 to TRBJ2-7, with a weak D call TRBD1 (6 bases). The source is an adult man with Graves' ophthalmopathy. Input material: peripheral blood. As DNA, the CDR3 is TGTGCCAGCAGCATGGCCGGGACAAACTCCTACGAGCAGTACTTC. This sequence encodes CASSMAGTNSYEQYF.